This T cell receptor (beta chain) was captured by sequencing in a study of blood T cells in healthy people across ages. Primers used in a second PCR of roughly 6 to 12 cycles were a sample-barcoded 5' primer and a J-beta primer mix. TCRdb ran MiXCR on the 5' RACE reads and lists one entry per CDR3 protein. The sample lists 800,000 to 950,000 distinct CDR3 sequences, about 48% seen once, with roughly 13% in the top ten. Russia was home to the donors, healthy Caucasian individuals aged roughly 6 to 90. The CDR3 has 15 amino acids. The ends were cut back, 2 bases at V and 0 bases at J, with 9 bases in the middle. Germline CDR1 reads MNHEY; CDR2 reads SVGAGI.

The chain uses TRBV6-5 and TRBJ2-3; D tentatively fits TRBD1 or TRBD2 (5 bases each). The specimen sequenced was blood. The clonotype was recovered from a man between 25 and 39 years old in good health. The CDR3 loop reads CASSYGTHSTDTQYF. CDR3 nucleotide sequence: TGTGCCAGCAGTTACGGGACCCACAGCACAGATACGCAGTATTTT.